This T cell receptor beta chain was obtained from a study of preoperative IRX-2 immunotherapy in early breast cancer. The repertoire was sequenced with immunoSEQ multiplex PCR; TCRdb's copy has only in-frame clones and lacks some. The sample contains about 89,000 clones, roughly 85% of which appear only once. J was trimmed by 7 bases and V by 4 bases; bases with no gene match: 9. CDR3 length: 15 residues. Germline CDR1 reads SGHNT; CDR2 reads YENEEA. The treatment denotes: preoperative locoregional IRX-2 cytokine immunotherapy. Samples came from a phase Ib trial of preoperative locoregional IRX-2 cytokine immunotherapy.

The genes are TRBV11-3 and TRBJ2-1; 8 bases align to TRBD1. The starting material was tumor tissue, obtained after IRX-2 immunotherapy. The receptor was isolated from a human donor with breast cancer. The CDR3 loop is CASSSRQGYGNEQFF. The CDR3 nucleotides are TGTGCCAGCAGCTCGAGACAGGGGTATGGAAATGAGCAGTTCTTC.